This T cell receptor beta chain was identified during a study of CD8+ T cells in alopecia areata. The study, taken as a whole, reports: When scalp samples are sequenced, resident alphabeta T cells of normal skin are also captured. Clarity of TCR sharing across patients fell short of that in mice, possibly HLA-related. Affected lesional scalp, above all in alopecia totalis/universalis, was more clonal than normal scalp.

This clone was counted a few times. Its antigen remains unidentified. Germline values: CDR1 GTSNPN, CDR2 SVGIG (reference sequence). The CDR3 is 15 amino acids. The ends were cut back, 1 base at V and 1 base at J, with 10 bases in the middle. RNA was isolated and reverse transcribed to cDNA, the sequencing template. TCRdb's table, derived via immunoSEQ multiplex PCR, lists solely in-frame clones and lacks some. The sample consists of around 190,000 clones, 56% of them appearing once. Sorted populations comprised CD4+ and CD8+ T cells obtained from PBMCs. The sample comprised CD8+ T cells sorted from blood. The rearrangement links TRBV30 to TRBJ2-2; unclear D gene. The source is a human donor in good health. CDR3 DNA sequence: TGTGCCTGGAGTGCAGTCAGAGTGAACACCGGGGAGCTGTTTTTT. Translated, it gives CAWSAVRVNTGELFF.